This TCR beta chain was retrieved from a study of T cells after somatic rescue of genetic block. TCRdb's copy holds only in-frame clones and misses some; the assay was immunoSEQ multiplex PCR. The profile shows roughly 67,000 clones, roughly 92% of them singletons. The CDR3 has 15 amino acids. Germline lookup yields CDR1 SGHTA and CDR2 FQGNSA. Trimming removed 0 bases at V and 8 bases at J, with 16 bases between. This clonotype was sampled from a man aged 40-55 years. Input material: peripheral blood mononuclear cells (PBMCs). The chain carries TRBV7-2 and TRBJ1-2, with D possibly matching TRBD1 (5 bases). The CDR3 region is CASSLAHGGLNGYTF. CDR3 in DNA: TGTGCCAGCAGCTTAGCGCATGGGGGGTTGAACGGCTACACCTTC.